A selection of T cell receptor beta chains follows, all from one sample in a study of T cells in localized non-small cell lung cancer. The assay was immunoSEQ multiplex PCR, and TCRdb's table has in-frame clones only and misses some. The data show about 15,000 clones, approximately 85% seen once. Specimen: peripheral blood, collected before any cancer treatment. These receptors originate from a woman aged 40 to 75 with stage I lung adenocarcinoma. Both conserved end residues are part of each CDR3. The D gene is left open where the match is weak. The size field is filled for only some rows; it gives once, few, many or a size class.

clone_size	j_call	d_call	v_call	cdr3_aa	cdr3_nt
.	TRBJ1-5	.	TRBV6-1	CASSAGRYRNQPQHF	TGTGCCAGCAGTGCTGGCCGTTATAGAAATCAGCCCCAGCATTTT
.	TRBJ1-2	.	TRBV15	CATSREANTNYGYTF	TGTGCCACCAGCAGAGAGGCGAATACTAACTATGGCTACACCTTC
.	TRBJ2-7	.	TRBV6-5	CASSLPPYEQYF	TGTGCCAGCAGTCTTCCCCCCTACGAGCAGTACTTC
once	TRBJ1-6	.	TRBV4-2	CASSQDLPGATYNSPLHF	TGTGCCAGCAGCCAAGATCTACCAGGGGCGACCTATAATTCACCCCTCCACTTT
.	TRBJ1-1	.	TRBV5-4	CASSLGGKEMNTEAFF	TGTGCCAGCAGCTTGGGGGGGAAGGAAATGAACACTGAAGCTTTCTTT
.	TRBJ2-3	TRBD1	TRBV7-7	CASSYGTASTDTQYF	TGTGCTAGCAGTTACGGGACAGCTAGCACAGATACGCAGTATTTT
.	TRBJ2-7	.	TRBV7-9	CASSLDGGGRPYEQYF	TGTGCCAGCAGCTTAGATGGAGGGGGCCGACCCTACGAGCAGTACTTC
.	TRBJ1-5	TRBD1	TRBV5-6	CASSSGTGSQPQHF	TGTGCCAGCAGCTCTGGGACAGGGAGTCAGCCCCAGCATTTT
.	TRBJ1-2	TRBD1	TRBV7-2	CASSPDRGLGYTF	TGTGCCAGCAGCCCCGACAGGGGACTAGGCTACACCTTC
.	TRBJ2-1	TRBD2	TRBV25-1	CASSPRDYYNEQFF	TGTGCCAGCAGTCCCCGGGACTACTACAATGAGCAGTTCTTC
.	TRBJ2-2	.	TRBV19	CASSIYGTGELFF	TGTGCCAGTAGTATCTATGGGACCGGGGAGCTGTTTTTT
.	TRBJ1-4	.	TRBV7-9	CASSLGGDVNEKLFF	TGTGCCAGCAGCTTAGGAGGGGACGTAAATGAAAAACTGTTTTTT
.	TRBJ1-2	.	TRBV5-1	CASSLEQKGYGYTF	TGCGCCAGCAGCTTGGAACAGAAAGGATATGGCTACACCTTC
.	TRBJ2-6	.	TRBV28	CASSLPTGLSYSGANVLTF	TGTGCCAGCAGTTTACCGACAGGACTTTCCTACTCTGGGGCCAACGTCCTGACTTTC
few	TRBJ1-2	.	TRBV6-6	CASSPKTGPYGYTF	TGTGCCAGCAGTCCGAAGACAGGCCCGTATGGCTACACCTTC
few	TRBJ2-7	.	TRBV7-9	CASSLEGPYEQYF	TGTGCCAGCAGCTTAGAGGGCCCCTACGAGCAGTACTTC
few	TRBJ1-1	.	TRBV6-1	CASSWGQNTEAFF	TGTGCCAGCAGTTGGGGACAGAACACTGAAGCTTTCTTT
.	TRBJ2-3	.	TRBV30	CAGPGESTDTQYF	TGTGCCGGACCAGGGGAGAGCACAGATACGCAGTATTTT
few	TRBJ2-1	TRBD2	TRBV6-4	CASSPLAGFNNEQFF	TGTGCCAGCTCTCCACTAGCGGGGTTCAACAATGAGCAGTTCTTC
once	TRBJ1-1	.	TRBV6-1	CASSDSSLGDTEAFF	TGTGCCAGCAGTGATAGTAGTCTAGGGGACACTGAAGCTTTCTTT
.	TRBJ2-3	TRBD1	TRBV7-9	CASSFQRGTGGMGDTLYF	TGTGCCAGCAGCTTCCAGCGCGGGACAGGGGGTATGGGGGATACGCTGTATTTT
.	TRBJ1-2	.	TRBV28	CASSLVGYGYTF	TGTGCCAGCAGTTTAGTAGGATACGGCTACACCTTC